This T cell receptor (beta chain) was sequenced in a study of cytomegalovirus exposure and HLA in healthy donors (dated by TCRdb to the late 2010s). Broadly, across the study: An earlier analysis of a few hundred of the donors reported 250 to 300 Gb of sequence data and 95 million to 140 million unique TCR beta sequences obtained from around 170 million T cells. An early release that covered fewer than 800 HLA-typed donors contained around 330 gigabases of sequencing data and 80 million or so unique TCR sequences. Among the approximately 400 genotyped donors, about 85% belonged to the genetic ancestry cluster associated with self-reported Caucasian donors. The study was designed to test whether signatures of past pathogen exposure could be identified by cataloging public T cell receptors. The study used immunosequencing to profile the T cell repertoires of under 700 subjects and linked those repertoires to cytomegalovirus serostatus. Along with the roughly 700-subject first cohort, a separate validation cohort of over a hundred different subjects was used. High-throughput TCR immunosequencing, statistical association of individual TCRs with disease status, and machine learning were combined to predict cytomegalovirus infection status. A later analysis re-examined previously published TCR beta repertoires from 610 or so donors and added high-resolution HLA genotyping to investigate patterns of TCR occurrence. In the later analysis, no new phenotypic data were used to find candidate immune exposures; instead, reliance was placed on TCR beta sequences and their occurrence across donors. In an earlier analysis of roughly 600 of the donors, high-throughput TCR beta sequencing was used to judge whether each TCR beta V gene segment behaved as functional or pseudogenic. Donor age, sex, ethnicity and CMV serostatus were compiled alongside the repertoire data. A later genetic analysis took genome-wide SNP genotypes for about 55% of the 666 donors and used that subset as a discovery cohort. Every repertoire in the discovery cohort had been generated on one and the same sequencing platform. Class I and class II HLA loci were covered by the typing at four-digit resolution. Typing coverage varied by locus: about 620-630 donors for A, B, C, DRB1 and DQB1; 500 to 550 for DQA1; about 600 for DPA1; under 490 for DPB1. Because of strong linkage in the cohort, four to six DR-DQ haplotypes were treated as single units for association and clustering. Across some 400 genotyped donors of the cohort, an average of about 240,000 unique TCR beta nucleotide sequences per donor were sequenced, and roughly a sixth of those sequences were non-productive. Study-level results and caveats: Because HLA typing was missing for some donors at each locus, association tests included only the typed subset. In a later analysis, some 17,000 TCR beta sequences were associated with specific HLA alleles at a false discovery rate of 0.05. Most TCR sequences were observed very rarely across donors, whereas some public TCRs were present in many individuals. For the cohort, immune exposure information was limited to CMV serostatus. Correlated functional status among segregating V segments might reflect linkage disequilibrium, but an unknown experimental factor could not be ruled out. In vitro tests confirmed that a few of the cytomegalovirus-associated TCR beta chains recognize cytomegalovirus antigens. A later genetic analysis associated a missense DCLRE1C variant with V-gene and J-gene trimming of TCR beta chains, and an independent cohort replicated the association. In the study, around 150 TCR beta chains were listed as associated with cytomegalovirus. In this cohort, only TCR beta chains were sequenced, and detectable features were limited by the absence of alpha or paired-chain data. The sequencing pipeline was judged likely to have produced a cluster of highly shared sequence variants as a technical artifact. The classifier was reported to diagnose cytomegalovirus status with high specificity and sensitivity in both the original cohort and the validation cohort. When HLA alleles, especially DR and DQ, strongly co-occurred, attributing TCR associations to individual alleles was difficult. In an earlier analysis of 587 of the donors, most TCR beta V segments appeared in productive rearrangements about 87% or about 30% of the time, broadly matching IMGT annotations. Most CMV-associated TCR beta chains appeared to be HLA-restricted in a later analysis, and the HLA associations seemed to be driven largely by CMV exposure. In a later analysis, HLA-associated TCR beta chains were found to be more clonally expanded and to have lower generation probabilities than equally common non-associated chains. In a later analysis, several top co-occurrence clusters were reported to appear linked to parvovirus B19, influenza, CMV and Epstein-Barr virus. The authors suggested that the approach could potentially be generalized to other disease states and immunological phenotypes. Seventeen rarely observed V segments, including chromosome 9 orphons, were excluded from the earlier analysis of about 500 of the donors because counts were too low. A further reported finding was that TCR beta sequences accurately predicted the HLA-A and HLA-B alleles for most subjects in the first cohort. In a later analysis, the rate of TCR association differed among HLA loci, with DRB1 alleles having the most associated TCRs and HLA-C alleles having the fewest. Because the 87-base-pair reads could not distinguish some IMGT-functional V segments, including TRBV6-2 and TRBV6-3, those segments were excluded. Roughly uniform sequencing depth across donors was assumed in presence/absence analyses, although this assumption may not hold. A later genetic analysis reported fewer N-insertions in productive TCRs among donors in an Asian-associated ancestry cluster than the roughly 700-donor mean.

The receptor library was made with the immunoSEQ multiplex PCR assay. The multiplex PCR relied on a mix of 60 forward primers for TCR Vbeta segments and 13 reverse primers for TCR Jbeta segments. The CDR3 region of rearranged TCR beta genes was amplified from genomic DNA with a multiplex PCR assay. Amplified TCR beta libraries were sequenced as 87-base-pair reads on the Illumina HiSeq System. In the paper's pipeline: In a later analysis, some 80 million unique TCR beta chains were counted across the 500 to 850 repertoires, and about 10 million of these chains were shared by at least two donors. Raw reads were error-corrected and collapsed into unique sequences with a nearest-neighbor algorithm that merged closely related sequences to remove PCR and sequencing errors. Alignment of CDR3 sequences to IMGT reference sequences was used to assign V, D and J gene segments. For a sequence to be retained, at least a six-nucleotide match to both a V gene segment and a J gene segment was required. A rearrangement counted as productive if the CDR3 had no stop codons and remained in frame with V and J, and every other rearrangement counted as non-productive. CDR3 was defined by IMGT convention, running from the second conserved V-encoded cysteine to the conserved J-encoded phenylalanine. The earlier analysis of approximately 500 of the donors excluded sequences that lacked an unambiguous match to a single V gene segment. An earlier analysis of a few hundred of the donors classified V segments as functional when productive rearrangements were above 56.7% and as segregating when the standard deviation between donors was above 5%. A statistical classification framework was built for diagnosing cytomegalovirus status from the catalog of TCR beta chain sequences. V and J gene assignment, in a later analysis, came from comparing TCR nucleotide sequences with IMGT/GENE-DB human TR gene sequences. Using the TCRdist pipeline, a later analysis assigned CDR3 sequences along with most-parsimonious VDJ recombination scenarios. In a later analysis, each TCR beta chain was defined by its CDR3 amino acid sequence together with its V-gene family, and reads lacking a unique V-gene family were excluded. In a later analysis, 450 to 600 highly shared, low-generation-probability nucleotide sequences were removed to address suspected cross-contamination and a sequencing artifact. In a later analysis, a clonal expansion index was calculated for each public chain from normalized within-repertoire ranks of inferred template counts. A later analysis computed generation probabilities with a VDJ recombination model fitted to out-of-frame rearrangements, and checked the results against IGoR. Hypergeometric tests were used in a later analysis to score TCR-TCR, TCR-HLA and TCR-CMV co-occurrence, with a repertoire-size bias correction applied to the TCR pairs. A later analysis estimated false discovery rates by permuting HLA or CMV assignments 20 times. In a later analysis, co-occurring TCRs were grouped using DBSCAN, and TCRdist sequence similarity was added for clustering within HLA-allele-positive subsets. Repertoires with fewer than 30,000 or more than 120,000 public chains were left out of co-occurrence clustering, as were several repertoires with anomalous nucleotide sharing. The table was pulled from immuneACCESS by TCRdb, which kept in-frame rearrangements only. Such tables lose some clones; where checked, under half of the loss comes from unresolved V genes, and the rest has no known cause. V and J calls and clone size follow that table, whereas D and trimming were derived from the DNA. This sample gives over 200,000 clones in total; approximately 80% of them show up just once. The top ten constitute 3.8% of the sample.

The cohort was made up of about 610 healthy bone marrow donors. At the time of sampling, every cohort member was nominally healthy, though immune exposures that went unrecorded were likely present. The donor tested CMV seronegative and was one of the 352 seronegative cohort members. A peripheral blood sample was collected from each donor, and TCR beta sequencing was performed on peripheral blood mononuclear cells. Genomic DNA extraction from the blood cell samples was performed with the Qiagen DNeasy Blood Extraction Kit. As concerns this clone: This receptor's antigen is unknown. No base qualities exist here, and no much larger clone lies one base off it.

Germline trimming: 4 bases from V, 2 bases from J; junction bases outside gene matches: 6. From the cysteine up to the phenylalanine, the CDR3 has a length of 15 residues. The retained sequence is limited to the CDR3, 45 bases, with the frame set at the first base. CDR1 and CDR2 (MGHDK, SYGVNS) derive from the germline V gene. The receptor was isolated from a male donor in good health and CMV-seronegative. This sequence uses TRBV25-1 and TRBJ1-1; TRBD1 agrees with 8 junctional bases. The sequenced sample consisted of PBMCs. The nucleotide sequence is given as TGTGCCAGCAGTGTCGCCGGGACAGGAAACACTGAAGCTTTCTTT. Translated, this gives CASSVAGTGNTEAFF.